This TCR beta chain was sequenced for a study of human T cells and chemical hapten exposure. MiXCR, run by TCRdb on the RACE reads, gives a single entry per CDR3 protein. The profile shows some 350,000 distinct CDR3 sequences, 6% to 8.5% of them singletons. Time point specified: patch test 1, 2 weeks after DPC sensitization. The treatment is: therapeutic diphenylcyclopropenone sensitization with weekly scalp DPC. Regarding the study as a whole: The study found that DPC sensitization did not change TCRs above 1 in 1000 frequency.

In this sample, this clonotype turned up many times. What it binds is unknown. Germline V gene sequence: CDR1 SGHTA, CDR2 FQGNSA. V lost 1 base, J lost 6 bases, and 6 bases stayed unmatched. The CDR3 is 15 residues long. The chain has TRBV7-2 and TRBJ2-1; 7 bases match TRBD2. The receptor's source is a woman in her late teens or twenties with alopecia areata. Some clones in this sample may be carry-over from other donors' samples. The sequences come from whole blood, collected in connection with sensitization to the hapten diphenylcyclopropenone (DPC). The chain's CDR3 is CASSLGLSGANEQFF. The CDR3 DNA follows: TGTGCCAGCAGCTTAGGGCTAAGCGGGGCCAATGAGCAGTTCTTC.